Listed below are T cell receptor beta chains from one sample, sequenced in a study of Graves' ophthalmopathy and Graves' hyperthyroidism. One entry per CDR3 protein, called by TCRdb with MiXCR from the multiplex PCR reads. Counted here are 350,000 or so distinct CDR3 sequences, around a sixth occurring once; the ten biggest clones make up roughly an eighth. The sequencing sample was made of peripheral blood. These receptors were obtained from an adult man with Graves' ophthalmopathy. CDR3s include the opening cysteine and the closing phenylalanine or tryptophan. D genes are given only for firm matches. The size of a clone is reported for some rows only, either as once, few or many, or as a class for expanded clones.

v_call	d_call	j_call	clone_size	cdr3_nt	cdr3_aa
TRBV5-5	TRBD1	TRBJ1-2	many	TGTGCCAGCAGCCCCGCCGGGACAGGGTTTAGCTATGGCTACACCTTC	CASSPAGTGFSYGYTF
TRBV28	TRBD2	TRBJ2-2	.	TGTGCCAGCAGTCCCGGGACTAGCGGGAGGGAGCTGTTTTTT	CASSPGTSGRELFF
TRBV12-3/TRBV12-4	.	TRBJ1-1	many	TGTGCCAGCAGTTCGGGGCAGACTCCCTACCAAGCTTTCTTT	CASSSGQTPYQAFF
TRBV6-2/TRBV6-3	.	TRBJ2-4	.	TGTGCCAGCAGTGAGGGACCGGTCGCCAAAAACATTCAGTACTTC	CASSEGPVAKNIQYF
TRBV7-9	TRBD1	TRBJ1-1	many	TGTGCCAGCAGCCACAGGGGCCTTCAGAACACTGAAGCTTTCTTT	CASSHRGLQNTEAFF
TRBV6-1	.	TRBJ1-2	many	TGTGCCAGCAGTGAAGAGACGGCTCTCGGTTATGGCTACACCTTC	CASSEETALGYGYTF
TRBV12-3/TRBV12-4	.	TRBJ1-5	many	TGTGCCAGCAGTGCTGACTCCTTTAGCAATCAGCCCCAGCATTTT	CASSADSFSNQPQHF
TRBV2	TRBD2	TRBJ2-7	many	TGTGCCAGCCGTTCTAGCGGGAGCTCCTACGAGCAGTACTTC	CASRSSGSSYEQYF
TRBV6-5	.	TRBJ2-5	.	TGTGCCAGCAGTTCCCTGGGGGCTGAGACCCAGTACTTC	CASSSLGAETQYF
TRBV3-1	TRBD2	TRBJ2-7	many	TGTGCCAGCAGCCCGGGACTAGAGTACGTGCAGTACTTC	CASSPGLEYVQYF
TRBV9	.	TRBJ1-6	many	TGTGCCAGCAGCTCCTCGGGACCCCATAATTCACCCCTCCACTTT	CASSSSGPHNSPLHF
TRBV19	.	TRBJ2-2	many	TGTGCCAGCAACTTTGGAGGGGGCTACGGGGAGCTGTTTTTT	CASNFGGGYGELFF
TRBV19	.	TRBJ1-5	many	TGTGCCAGTAGTAACTTCATCAATCAGCCCCAGCATTTT	CASSNFINQPQHF
TRBV29-1	.	TRBJ1-3	many	TGCAGCGTTGCCAGGGGAGACACCATATATTTT	CSVARGDTIYF
TRBV20-1	TRBD1	TRBJ1-1	many	TGCAGTGCTAGAGATCCGACAGGGTCGAACACTGAAGCTTTCTTT	CSARDPTGSNTEAFF
TRBV9	.	TRBJ1-6	many	TGTGCCAGCAGCGCAACGACAGAGGGAAATTCACCCCTCCACTTT	CASSATTEGNSPLHF
TRBV4-2	.	TRBJ2-7	many	TGTGCCAGCAGCCAAGATCGGCCGGGACGAGCCAGGCCCTACGAGCAGTACTTC	CASSQDRPGRARPYEQYF
TRBV6-5	TRBD2	TRBJ2-7	many	TGTGCCAGCAGTCACCTTCGGACTAGTGGGCGCTACGAGCAGTACTTC	CASSHLRTSGRYEQYF
TRBV19	TRBD1	TRBJ1-5	many	TGTGCCAGCAGCAGGGGGTTAGGCAGCAATCAGCCCCAGCATTTT	CASSRGLGSNQPQHF
TRBV4-2	.	TRBJ2-5	.	TGTGCCAGCAGCCAAGATCTCGCGGAGGACGAAGAGACCCAGTACTTC	CASSQDLAEDEETQYF
TRBV27	TRBD1	TRBJ1-1	.	TGTGCCAGCAGCCTTAGGACAGGGTCGGGGAACACTGAAGCTTTCTTT	CASSLRTGSGNTEAFF
TRBV19	TRBD1	TRBJ1-2	.	TGTGCCAGTAGTAGAAGACAGGGGTACTATGGCTACACCTTC	CASSRRQGYYGYTF
TRBV29-1	.	TRBJ2-4	many	TGCAGCGTGGTGGACGGACTAGCCAAAAACATTCAGTACTTC	CSVVDGLAKNIQYF
TRBV18	.	TRBJ1-5	few	TGTGCCAGCTCACCATCAGGGATGAGCAATCAGCCCCAGCATTTT	CASSPSGMSNQPQHF
TRBV7-2	.	TRBJ2-3	many	TGTGCCAGCAGCTTAGTTGAGGGTGGTACGCAGTATTTT	CASSLVEGGTQYF
TRBV5-1	.	TRBJ2-5	.	TGCGCCAGCAGCTATTCCCCGGGAGAGACCCAGTACTTC	CASSYSPGETQYF
TRBV4-2	TRBD1	TRBJ1-2	many	TGTGCCAGCAGCCAAGGGGACAGGGTCTATGGCTACACCTTC	CASSQGDRVYGYTF
TRBV7-8	.	TRBJ2-2	.	TGTGCCAGCAGCTTATACGACTATCAAAACACCGGGGAGCTGTTTTTT	CASSLYDYQNTGELFF
TRBV7-3	TRBD2	TRBJ2-4	many	TGTGCCAGCAGCTTAATGGCGGGAGGGCCTAAGTACTTC	CASSLMAGGPKYF
TRBV6-2/TRBV6-3	TRBD2	TRBJ2-7	many	TGTGCCAGCAGTTACTCTAGGACTAGCGGACTCTACGAGCAGTACTTC	CASSYSRTSGLYEQYF
TRBV5-4	TRBD2	TRBJ2-5	many	TGTGCCAGCAGCACCGCAGCGGGGGGGAATGAAGAGACCCAGTACTTC	CASSTAAGGNEETQYF
TRBV6-5	.	TRBJ1-1	.	TGTGCCAGCAGTTACTCGATCTACACTGAAGCTTTCTTT	CASSYSIYTEAFF
TRBV2	TRBD2	TRBJ2-7	many	TGTGCCAGCAGTGACAGCGGGAGCCCCCGTCCGCAGTACTTC	CASSDSGSPRPQYF
TRBV20-1	TRBD2	TRBJ2-7	many	TGCAGTGCTAGAATCGCGACTAGCGGGGCCGCTTACTTC	CSARIATSGAAYF
TRBV7-8	TRBD1	TRBJ1-1	many	TGTGCCAGCAGCTTAGAAAGGGGGCACACTGAAGCTTTCTTT	CASSLERGHTEAFF
TRBV6-5	.	TRBJ1-5	many	TGTGCCAGCCATCGATTTGGGAGCAATCAGCCCCAGCATTTT	CASHRFGSNQPQHF
TRBV6-5	TRBD1	TRBJ1-1	many	TGTGCCAGCAGTTACCGGGGACAGGGCGACACTGAAGCTTTCTTT	CASSYRGQGDTEAFF
TRBV5-6	.	TRBJ2-6	many	TGTGCCAGCAGACCACAGGGAGCTGGGGCCAACGTCCTGACTTTC	CASRPQGAGANVLTF
TRBV12-3/TRBV12-4	.	TRBJ1-2	.	TGTGCCAGCAGCGGCGACGAGAGGGGTCCTAACTATGGCTACACCTTC	CASSGDERGPNYGYTF
TRBV18	.	TRBJ2-5	few	TGTGCCAGCTCACCACCCTCACAGGGAGGGACCCAGTACTTC	CASSPPSQGGTQYF
TRBV6-5	.	TRBJ2-5	many	TGTGCCAGCAGGGGCTTACGGGGAGAGACCCAGTACTTC	CASRGLRGETQYF
TRBV6-1	.	TRBJ1-2	many	TGTGCCAGCAGTGAAGCGGATTACATGGACTATGGCTACACCTTC	CASSEADYMDYGYTF
TRBV20-1	.	TRBJ1-1	.	TGCAGTGAGATGGGACACGCGAACACTGAAGCTTTCTTT	CSEMGHANTEAFF
TRBV12-3/TRBV12-4	TRBD2	TRBJ2-7	many	TGTGCCAGCAGAGCCATGACTAGCGGGAGGGCATACGAGCAGTACTTC	CASRAMTSGRAYEQYF